The 7 T cell receptor beta chains below were found in one sample sequenced in a study of identical twins. Each CDR3 protein is one row after TCRdb ran MiXCR on the 5' RACE reads. The table records 420,000 or so distinct CDR3 sequences, around 20% of them present only once. Sequenced material: naive T cells sorted from blood. The receptors come from a man aged 50 to 59 in good health.

The J gene is TRBJ2-7, the V gene TRBV20-1; 8 nucleotides line up with TRBD1. The germline V gene has CDR1 DFQATT and CDR2 SNEGSKA (reference sequence). V dropped 4 bases and J dropped 6; count of bases not matched to a gene: 14. The CDR3 contains 15 residues. In DNA form, the CDR3 reads TGCAGTGCTAATGCCCTACGACAGGGGATGGGCGAGCAGTACTTC. Translating it yields CSANALRQGMGEQYF.

This clonotype turned up a few times. This chain links TRBV11-2 with TRBJ2-7; D is undetermined. CDR1 is SGHAT and CDR2 is FQNNGV in the germline V gene. The CDR3 is 13 residues long. V was trimmed by 1 base and J by 5 bases, leaving 9 bases between them. The CDR3 DNA sequence: TGTGCCAGCAGCTTAGGTTTACGGAACGAGCAGTACTTC. Translating gives CASSLGLRNEQYF.

This clonotype was seen only a few times. This rearrangement joins TRBV20-1 to TRBJ2-3; 9 nucleotides match TRBD1. The length of the CDR3 is 15 residues. Germline V lookup: CDR1 DFQATT, CDR2 SNEGSKA (reference sequence). V trimming: 2 bases; J trimming: 2 bases; junction bases outside the gene matches: 5. CDR3 DNA: TGCAGTGCTAGAACTGGACAGGGGCACACAGATACGCAGTATTTT. Its protein product is CSARTGQGHTDTQYF.

The CDR3 loop reads CASSMSPNRGADEKLFF. The CDR3 DNA sequence: TGTGCCAGTAGTATGTCCCCAAACCGAGGAGCGGATGAAAAACTGTTTTTT. The gene calls are TRBV19 and TRBJ1-4, with unresolved D. The CDR3 totals 17 residues. The ends were cut back, 3 bases at V and 6 bases at J, with 20 bases in the middle. Germline assignment: CDR1 LNHDA and CDR2 SQIVND (reference sequence).

This clonotype was counted ten times or more. The chain combines TRBV5-5 with TRBJ2-2; no firm D call. The germline V gene encodes CDR1 SGHKS and CDR2 YYEKEE (reference sequence). The CDR3 has 16 residues. V lost 0 bases and J 4 bases, leaving 13 bases between the germline ends. CDR3 bases: TGTGCCAGCAGCTTGGTACCTGGCTCAGTCACCGGGGAGCTGTTTTTT. It yields the protein CASSLVPGSVTGELFF.

CDR3 coding DNA: TGCAGTGCCCAAGGCCGGGGAAAGGTGCAATCCTACGAGCAGTACTTC. Translating gives CSAQGRGKVQSYEQYF. The rearrangement uses TRBV20-1 and TRBJ2-7, with D possibly matching TRBD2 (5 bases). Germline-derived CDR1 and CDR2 are DFQATT and SNEGSKA (reference sequence). The CDR3 spans 16 residues. V was pared by 6 bases and J by 1 base, with 22 bases between.

This clonotype was seen a few times. CDR3 in DNA: TGCGCCAGCAGTCTCGGGGGACAGACGAGGGTTAGCGAGCAGTACTTC. Translating gives CASSLGGQTRVSEQYF. The chain employs TRBV5-1 and TRBJ2-7, with TRBD1 as a possible D gene (7 bases). The CDR3 totals 16 residues. Germline CDR1 is SGHRS and CDR2 is YFSETQ. V dropped 5 bases and J dropped 6 bases, with 24 bases sitting between them.